The 21 T cell receptor beta chains below were found in one sample sequenced in a study of blood T cells in healthy people across ages. It was with a sample-barcoded 5' primer and a J-beta primer mix that a second PCR of roughly 6 to 11 cycles was run. MiXCR was run by TCRdb on the 5' RACE reads, yielding one entry per CDR3 protein. The sample holds over a million distinct CDR3 sequences, 45% seen once. What was sequenced was blood. These receptors were taken from a woman aged 60-75 years in good health.

The chain combines TRBV12-3 or TRBV12-4 with TRBJ2-4; TRBD2 might be the D (6 bases). The DNA end is more similar to TRBJ2-7, so the J call may be wrong. This CDR3 has 15 amino acids. This CDR3 reads CASSLEAGYPYEQYF. The CDR3 DNA is TGTGCCAGCAGTTTAGAGGCGGGGTATCCCTACGAGCAGTACTTC.

The genes are TRBV6-5 and TRBJ2-3; no clear D gene. Germline V gives CDR1 MNHEY, CDR2 SVGAGI. The length of the CDR3 is 14 residues. The germline V and J ends were trimmed by 5 bases and 0 bases, with 9 bases remaining between them. The DNA of the CDR3 is TGTGCCAGCAGTCCTATGCCTAGCACAGATACGCAGTATTTT. It yields the protein CASSPMPSTDTQYF.

The chain joins TRBV2 to TRBJ2-7; perhaps TRBD1 as D (6 bases). Germline loops: CDR1 SNHLY, CDR2 FYNNEI. Between the trimmed V and J ends, which lost 1 base and 7 bases, there was a span of 17 bases. The CDR3 contains 15 residues. CDR3 region: CASSEEQGTLGEQYF. CDR3 sequence (DNA): TGTGCCAGCAGTGAAGAACAGGGCACCTTAGGGGAGCAGTACTTC. Variable domain in full (rest from reference TRBV2 and TRBJ2-7): EPEVTQTPSHQVTQMGQEVILRCVPISNHLYFYWYRQILGQKVEFLVSFYNNEISEKSEIFDDQFSVERPDGSNFTLKIRSTKLEDSAMYFCASSEEQGTLGEQYFGPGTRLTVT.

As for this clonotype: One junction end does not reproduce the germline sequence, and a read error may be involved. This chain connects TRBV5-1 to TRBJ1-6; TRBD1 agrees at 9 bases. In germline, CDR1 is SGHRS, CDR2 YFSETQ. The CDR3 has 15 residues. The chain's CDR3 is CASSLDRGQHSPLHF. CDR3 DNA: TGCGCCAGCAGTTTGGACAGGGGACAGCATTCACCCCTCCACTTT.

The rearrangement uses TRBV18 and TRBJ2-3; D remains ambiguous. V lost 2 bases and J 1 base, leaving 7 bases between the germline ends. The CDR3 totals 14 residues. Per germline, CDR1 KGHSH and CDR2 LQKENI. Here the CDR3 reads CASSPGKGTDTQYF. CDR3 nucleotide sequence: TGTGCCAGCTCACCAGGGAAGGGCACAGATACGCAGTATTTT.

V is TRBV6-1 and J is TRBJ2-7; TRBD1 is a possible D gene (5 bases). This CDR3 is 15 amino acids long. Germline values: CDR1 MNHNS, CDR2 SASEGT. Trimming pared 8 bases from V and 3 bases from J, leaving 20 bases between. CDR3 bases: TGTGCCAGCGAGTCGCAGGGTAGGACCAGCTACGAGCAGTACTTC. It specifies CASESQGRTSYEQYF.

The rearrangement links TRBV6-2 or TRBV6-3 to TRBJ1-4, with D perhaps matching TRBD1 (6 bases). CDR1 is MNHEY, CDR2 SVGEGT, per germline. CDR3 length: 16 residues. Trimming removed 5 bases at V and 9 bases at J, with 22 bases between. In DNA form, the CDR3 reads TGTGCCAGCAGTACCCGTGACAGGCAGCCTTTGAAAAAACTGTTTTTT. Translation: CASSTRDRQPLKKLFF.

To note about this clonotype: This could be a read error, since a much larger clone is one nucleotide away. This chain links TRBV5-1 with TRBJ2-1; 8 bases agree with TRBD2. The length of the CDR3 is 17 residues. The germline gives CDR1 SGHRS, CDR2 YFSETQ. As DNA, the CDR3 is TGCGCCAGCAGCTTGAGGGCTAGCGGGCCCACCTACAAGGAGCAGTTCTTC. Translating gives CASSLRASGPTYKEQFF.

This clonotype has a single count. V gene TRBV5-1 combines with J gene TRBJ1-1; maybe TRBD1 (5 bases). V dropped 0 bases and J dropped 5 bases, with 17 bases sitting between them. The CDR3 is made up of 16 amino acids. Germline CDR1 and CDR2: SGHRS and YFSETQ. CDR3 sequence reads: CASSLGSGRAQTEAFF. The CDR3 coding sequence is TGCGCCAGCAGCTTGGGGTCGGGCAGGGCCCAAACTGAAGCTTTCTTT.

A few counts support this clonotype. J is TRBJ2-5 and V is TRBV20-1; no reliable D call. The germline V and J ends were trimmed by 6 bases and 7 bases, with 9 bases remaining between them. Germline V gene lookup returns CDR1 DFQATT and CDR2 SNEGSKA (reference sequence). This CDR3 has 10 amino acids. CDR3 sequence: CSAPAGTQYF. The CDR3 DNA sequence: TGCAGTGCCCCGGCAGGGACCCAGTACTTC.

V is TRBV29-1 and J is TRBJ2-7; no reliable D call. The CDR3 extends over 14 amino acids. Looked up from germline, CDR1 is SQVTM and CDR2 is ANQGSEA. Trimming took 4 bases from V and 1 from J, leaving 14 bases between them. This CDR3 reads CSVAQASSSYEQYF. The CDR3 nucleotides are TGCAGCGTTGCGCAGGCCTCAAGTTCCTACGAGCAGTACTTC.

As for this clonotype: At one boundary the junction diverges from the germline segment, which might be a read error. The chain recombines TRBV4-2 with TRBJ1-6, with unresolved D. Germline CDR1 and CDR2: LGHNA and YNFKEQ. The CDR3 covers 15 residues. The CDR3 nucleotides read TGTGTCAGCAGCCAAGCACCAGGCGGGGATTCACCCCTCCACTTT. Translating it yields CVSSQAPGGDSPLHF.

The chain has TRBV20-1 and TRBJ1-4; possible D gene TRBD1, 5 bases. Trimming pared 3 bases from V and 4 bases from J, leaving 15 bases between. The length of the CDR3 is 15 residues. Germline CDR1 DFQATT, CDR2 SNEGSKA (reference sequence). The CDR3 is CSASPLREGNEKLFF. As DNA, the CDR3 is TGCAGTGCTAGTCCCCTCAGGGAGGGTAATGAAAAACTGTTTTTT.

This clonotype was recorded many times. V gene TRBV5-8 combines with J gene TRBJ2-5; 7 bases map to TRBD2. The CDR3 contains 16 residues. Germline V gene sequence: CDR1 SGHTS, CDR2 YDEGEE. V shed 0 bases, J shed 1 base, and the junction held 6 bases outside the gene matches. This chain's CDR3 is CASSLAPGRGQETQYF. Here the CDR3 DNA reads TGTGCCAGCAGCTTGGCCCCGGGGAGGGGCCAAGAGACCCAGTACTTC.

This chain uses TRBV6-6 with TRBJ2-5, with TRBD1 matching over 7 bases. Germline V gene sequence: CDR1 MNHNY, CDR2 SVGAGI (reference sequence). The CDR3 consists of 15 residues. J lost 1 base, V lost 5 bases, and 7 bases had no gene match. CDR3 sequence: CASSKGAGGQETQYF. CDR3 in DNA: TGTGCCAGCAGTAAGGGGGCAGGAGGCCAAGAGACCCAGTACTTC.

This CDR3 reads CASTGTSGRVYNEQFF. DNA for the CDR3: TGCGCCAGCACCGGGACTAGCGGGAGGGTTTACAATGAGCAGTTCTTC. This sequence joins TRBV5-1 and TRBJ2-1; 16 nucleotides align to TRBD2. CDR3 length equals 16 residues. V was pared by 6 bases and J by 4 bases, with 4 bases of the junction left unmatched. Per germline, CDR1 SGHRS and CDR2 YFSETQ.

The chain's CDR3 is CSYRVNSYEQYF. CDR3 in DNA: TGCAGCTACCGGGTCAACTCCTACGAGCAGTACTTC. V is TRBV29-1 and J is TRBJ2-7; D gene unclear. Germline V CDR1 and CDR2: SQVTM, ANQGSEA. Trimming shortened V by 8 bases and J by 0 bases, and 11 bases separated the two germline ends. This CDR3 contains 12 residues.

The rearrangement uses TRBV20-1 and TRBJ1-6; 9 bases match TRBD1. V dropped 0 bases and J dropped 9; count of bases not matched to a gene: 9. This CDR3 has 16 amino acids. Per the germline V gene, CDR1 is DFQATT and CDR2 is SNEGSKA (reference sequence). For the CDR3, the DNA is TGCAGTGCTAGAGATGCCGGGACAGGGAATAGTTCACCCCTCCACTTT. Translating it yields CSARDAGTGNSSPLHF.

This sequence joins TRBV2 and TRBJ2-1, with a tentative D call TRBD2 (5 bases). Germline CDR1 SNHLY, CDR2 FYNNEI. CDR3 length equals 16 residues. Trimming stripped 0 bases from V and 7 bases from J, with 16 bases between. CDR3 DNA sequence: TGTGCCAGCAGTGAAGCCCCTAGCAAGGGTGGTAATGAGCAGTTCTTC. Translating gives CASSEAPSKGGNEQFF.

V usage is TRBV24-1 and J usage is TRBJ1-4, with D perhaps matching TRBD1 (5 bases). The CDR3 extends over 17 amino acids. The germline gives CDR1 KGHDR, CDR2 SFDVKD. V was trimmed by 3 bases and J by 8 bases, leaving 21 bases between them. The CDR3 DNA is TGTGCCACCAGTGATGATCCATTACAGGATCCTGGGGAAAAACTGTTTTTT. This sequence encodes CATSDDPLQDPGEKLFF.

CDR3 loop: CSARGARENTEAFF. As DNA, the CDR3 is TGCAGTGCTAGAGGGGCCAGGGAGAACACTGAAGCTTTCTTT. The chain is built from TRBV20-1 and TRBJ1-1; a possible D gene is TRBD1 (5 bases). Trimming took off 1 base at V and 1 base at J, with 10 bases between the two ends. Per the germline V gene, CDR1 is DFQATT and CDR2 is SNEGSKA (reference sequence). The CDR3 loop spans 14 amino acids.